The rows below give T cell receptor beta chains drawn from one sample of a study of blood T cell repertoires in COVID-19. Here immunoSEQ multiplex PCR was the method, and the copy in TCRdb shows in-frame clones only, minus some. Here the sample spans about 180,000 clones, around four fifths being singletons. Sequencing input: peripheral blood. Receptors originate from a woman in her 70s with COVID-19, enrolled during active disease. Both conserved end residues are part of each CDR3. Fields, in order: V gene, clone size, J gene, D gene, CDR3 DNA, CDR3 protein. D genes are given only for firm matches. Some rows have no size entry. The others give once, few or many, or a class for an expanded clone.

V: TRBV5-1; size: .; J: TRBJ2-3; D: TRBD2; DNA: TGCGCCAGCAGCTTGTACCCCGGGACTAGCGGGAGGCGATTCACAGATACGCAGTATTTT; CDR3: CASSLYPGTSGRRFTDTQYF
V: TRBV5-4; size: .; J: TRBJ2-3; D: .; DNA: TGTGCCAGCAGCCGGGGAGTCACAGATACGCAGTATTTT; CDR3: CASSRGVTDTQYF
V: TRBV10-3; size: .; J: TRBJ2-3; D: .; DNA: TGTGCCATCAGTCCCAGGGGGGGCACAGATACGCAGTATTTT; CDR3: CAISPRGGTDTQYF
V: TRBV14; size: .; J: TRBJ2-5; D: .; DNA: TGTGCCAGCAGCCAGGTACAGGTTGGGGAGACCCAGTACTTC; CDR3: CASSQVQVGETQYF
V: TRBV9; size: .; J: TRBJ2-7; D: TRBD1; DNA: TGTGCCAGCAGCGTAGAAGGGGGCCCCCACGAGCAGTACTTC; CDR3: CASSVEGGPHEQYF
V: TRBV12-5; size: .; J: TRBJ2-1; D: .; DNA: TGTGCTAGTGGTTCATCAGGGGATAATGAGCAGTTCTTC; CDR3: CASGSSGDNEQFF
V: TRBV28; size: .; J: TRBJ1-1; D: TRBD1; DNA: TGTGCCAGCAGAACTACAGGGGGCGGGTACACTGAAGCTTTCTTT; CDR3: CASRTTGGGYTEAFF
V: TRBV10-3; size: .; J: TRBJ2-1; D: TRBD2; DNA: TGTGCCATGAGACCGGGACTAGCGGCCCAGTATGAGCAGTTCTTC; CDR3: CAMRPGLAAQYEQFF
V: TRBV18; size: .; J: TRBJ2-7; D: TRBD1; DNA: TGTGCCAGCTCACCCTCGACAGGGAAAACCTACGAGCAGTACTTC; CDR3: CASSPSTGKTYEQYF
V: TRBV5-1; size: .; J: TRBJ2-7; D: .; DNA: TGCGCCAGCAGCTCCTCAACCGGGACTCTAACCTACGAGCAGTACTTC; CDR3: CASSSSTGTLTYEQYF
V: TRBV6-2/TRBV6-3; size: .; J: TRBJ1-6; D: .; DNA: TGTGCCAGCAGTTACTCGATTCCCGGCGGGTCACCCCTCCACTTT; CDR3: CASSYSIPGGSPLHF
V: TRBV18; size: .; J: TRBJ2-1; D: .; DNA: TGTGCCAGCTCACCCCCCGTCGGGGGAGCGACCTACAATGAGCAGTTCTTC; CDR3: CASSPPVGGATYNEQFF
V: TRBV28; size: few; J: TRBJ2-7; D: TRBD1; DNA: TGTGCCAGCAGGGGACAGGGGGCTCTGATCGAGCAGTACTTC; CDR3: CASRGQGALIEQYF
V: TRBV7-9; size: few; J: TRBJ2-2; D: TRBD2; DNA: TGTGCCAGCAGCCCCCGGGGGCGGGAGGCCCCTACCGGGGAGCTGTTTTTT; CDR3: CASSPRGREAPTGELFF
V: TRBV2; size: .; J: TRBJ2-5; D: TRBD2; DNA: TGTGCCACCTACCAGGGACTAGCGGGAGAGACCCAGTACTTC; CDR3: CATYQGLAGETQYF
V: TRBV11-2; size: .; J: TRBJ1-3; D: TRBD1; DNA: TGTGCCAGCAGCCCGTACCTAGTCAGGACAGGGGGAAACACCATATATTTT; CDR3: CASSPYLVRTGGNTIYF
V: TRBV11-2; size: .; J: TRBJ2-3; D: .; DNA: TGTGCCAGCAGCTTAGCCTGGGGGCAGGCAGATACGCAGTATTTT; CDR3: CASSLAWGQADTQYF
V: TRBV24-1; size: .; J: TRBJ2-6; D: .; DNA: TGTGCCACCAGTGGGTCTGGGAGGCCTGGGGCCAACGTCCTGACTTTC; CDR3: CATSGSGRPGANVLTF
V: TRBV6-2/TRBV6-3; size: .; J: TRBJ1-5; D: TRBD1; DNA: TGTGCCAGCAGTTACTATCGAACCGGGACAGATAGCAATCAGCCCCAGCATTTT; CDR3: CASSYYRTGTDSNQPQHF
V: TRBV2; size: .; J: TRBJ2-7; D: TRBD2; DNA: TGTGCCAGCAGCCCCATGGCTAGCGGGGCCTTATACGAGCAGTACTTC; CDR3: CASSPMASGALYEQYF
V: TRBV2; size: .; J: TRBJ2-7; D: .; DNA: TGTGCCAGCAGTGACCCGGGAGATGTCTACGAGCAGTACTTC; CDR3: CASSDPGDVYEQYF
V: TRBV19; size: .; J: TRBJ1-5; D: .; DNA: TGTGCCAGTAGTAGCACTAATAGCAATCAGCCCCAGCATTTT; CDR3: CASSSTNSNQPQHF
V: TRBV5-6; size: .; J: TRBJ2-5; D: TRBD1; DNA: TGTGCCAGCAGCCGGGACAGGTACCAAGAGACCCAGTACTTC; CDR3: CASSRDRYQETQYF
V: TRBV9; size: .; J: TRBJ2-2; D: TRBD2; DNA: TGTGCCAGCAGCCCCCGCGGAGCGGGGATTGAGAACACCGGGGAGCTGTTTTTT; CDR3: CASSPRGAGIENTGELFF
V: TRBV11-2; size: .; J: TRBJ2-2; D: TRBD2; DNA: TGTGCCTCTAGAGGACTAGCGGGAGTAGGTACCGGGGAGCTGTTTTTT; CDR3: CASRGLAGVGTGELFF
V: TRBV10-3; size: .; J: TRBJ1-5; D: .; DNA: TGTGCCATCAGCGGGACAAAAGGAAACAATCAGCCCCAGCATTTT; CDR3: CAISGTKGNNQPQHF
V: TRBV7-2; size: .; J: TRBJ1-5; D: .; DNA: TGTGCCAGCAGCTTAGCCGAGAATCAGCCCCAGCATTTT; CDR3: CASSLAENQPQHF
V: TRBV2; size: .; J: TRBJ2-2; D: TRBD2; DNA: TGTGCCAGCAGTGGACTAGCGGGGGCGAGCACCGGGGAGCTGTTTTTT; CDR3: CASSGLAGASTGELFF
V: TRBV3-1/TRBV3-2; size: .; J: TRBJ1-2; D: TRBD1; DNA: TGTGCCAGCAGCCAGCGACAGGGAAACTATGGCTACACCTTC; CDR3: CASSQRQGNYGYTF
V: TRBV10-3; size: .; J: TRBJ2-5; D: .; DNA: TGTGCCATCAGTCTCTCCTCCTTGGGAGTGCAACAAGAGACCCAGTACTTC; CDR3: CAISLSSLGVQQETQYF
V: TRBV18; size: once; J: TRBJ2-1; D: TRBD1; DNA: TGTGCCAGCTCACCAGAGACAGGGGCCGCGAGGAGGAATGAGCAGTTCTTC; CDR3: CASSPETGAARRNEQFF
V: TRBV21-1; size: .; J: TRBJ1-1; D: .; DNA: TGTGCCAGCAGCACGGACAGGGCGGAATCTAAAAACACTGAAGCTTTCTTT; CDR3: CASSTDRAESKNTEAFF
V: TRBV3-1/TRBV3-2; size: .; J: TRBJ2-3; D: .; DNA: TGTGCCAGCAACCTCAGGGGCACAGATACGCAGTATTTT; CDR3: CASNLRGTDTQYF
V: TRBV5-4; size: .; J: TRBJ2-7; D: TRBD2; DNA: TGTGCCAGCAGATACTATAGCGGGAGGGGCGCCGAGCAGTACTTC; CDR3: CASRYYSGRGAEQYF
V: TRBV10-3; size: .; J: TRBJ2-1; D: .; DNA: TGTGCCATCAGTGAGAGGTGGGCGAATGAGCAGTTCTTC; CDR3: CAISERWANEQFF
V: TRBV19; size: many; J: TRBJ1-4; D: .; DNA: TGTGCCAGTAGGTCTAGGGGCGGTGAAAAACTGTTTTTT; CDR3: CASRSRGGEKLFF
V: TRBV12-3/TRBV12-4; size: .; J: TRBJ1-2; D: TRBD1; DNA: TGTGCCAGCAGTCAAGGACAGGGCAACACCTTC; CDR3: CASSQGQGNTF
V: TRBV2; size: .; J: TRBJ1-5; D: TRBD1; DNA: TGTGCCAGCAGTGAAGAAGGGGGCTTTCAGCCCCAGCATTTT; CDR3: CASSEEGGFQPQHF
V: TRBV28; size: few; J: TRBJ1-1; D: .; DNA: TGTGCCAGCAGTTTGCAGGGGAAGAGCACTGAAGCTTTCTTT; CDR3: CASSLQGKSTEAFF
V: TRBV28; size: .; J: TRBJ1-2; D: .; DNA: TGTGCCAGCAGTTTTCAGGACAGCACTAACTATGGCTACACCTTC; CDR3: CASSFQDSTNYGYTF
V: TRBV6-5; size: .; J: TRBJ2-7; D: .; DNA: TGTGCCAGCAGTTACAGGCGGGACTCCTACGAGCAGTACTTC; CDR3: CASSYRRDSYEQYF
V: TRBV29-1; size: .; J: TRBJ2-7; D: .; DNA: TGCAGCGTTGAGAGAAGCTTCGAGCAGTACTTC; CDR3: CSVERSFEQYF
V: TRBV4-1; size: .; J: TRBJ1-5; D: .; DNA: TGCGCCAGCAGCAGAACGGAGGATAGCAATCAGCCCCAGCATTTT; CDR3: CASSRTEDSNQPQHF
V: TRBV5-1; size: .; J: TRBJ2-6; D: TRBD1; DNA: TGCGCCAGCAGCTTGTACCCGGGACAGGGTATCTCCTCTGGGGCCAACGTCCTGACTTTC; CDR3: CASSLYPGQGISSGANVLTF
V: TRBV2; size: .; J: TRBJ2-3; D: .; DNA: TGTGCCAGCTTAGGGGGTATAAGGAACGCAGATACGCAGTATTTT; CDR3: CASLGGIRNADTQYF
V: TRBV24-1; size: .; J: TRBJ2-1; D: TRBD2; DNA: TGTGCCACCAGTGGGACGGGACTAGCGGGAGGGGAGGCCTACAATGAGCAGTTCTTC; CDR3: CATSGTGLAGGEAYNEQFF